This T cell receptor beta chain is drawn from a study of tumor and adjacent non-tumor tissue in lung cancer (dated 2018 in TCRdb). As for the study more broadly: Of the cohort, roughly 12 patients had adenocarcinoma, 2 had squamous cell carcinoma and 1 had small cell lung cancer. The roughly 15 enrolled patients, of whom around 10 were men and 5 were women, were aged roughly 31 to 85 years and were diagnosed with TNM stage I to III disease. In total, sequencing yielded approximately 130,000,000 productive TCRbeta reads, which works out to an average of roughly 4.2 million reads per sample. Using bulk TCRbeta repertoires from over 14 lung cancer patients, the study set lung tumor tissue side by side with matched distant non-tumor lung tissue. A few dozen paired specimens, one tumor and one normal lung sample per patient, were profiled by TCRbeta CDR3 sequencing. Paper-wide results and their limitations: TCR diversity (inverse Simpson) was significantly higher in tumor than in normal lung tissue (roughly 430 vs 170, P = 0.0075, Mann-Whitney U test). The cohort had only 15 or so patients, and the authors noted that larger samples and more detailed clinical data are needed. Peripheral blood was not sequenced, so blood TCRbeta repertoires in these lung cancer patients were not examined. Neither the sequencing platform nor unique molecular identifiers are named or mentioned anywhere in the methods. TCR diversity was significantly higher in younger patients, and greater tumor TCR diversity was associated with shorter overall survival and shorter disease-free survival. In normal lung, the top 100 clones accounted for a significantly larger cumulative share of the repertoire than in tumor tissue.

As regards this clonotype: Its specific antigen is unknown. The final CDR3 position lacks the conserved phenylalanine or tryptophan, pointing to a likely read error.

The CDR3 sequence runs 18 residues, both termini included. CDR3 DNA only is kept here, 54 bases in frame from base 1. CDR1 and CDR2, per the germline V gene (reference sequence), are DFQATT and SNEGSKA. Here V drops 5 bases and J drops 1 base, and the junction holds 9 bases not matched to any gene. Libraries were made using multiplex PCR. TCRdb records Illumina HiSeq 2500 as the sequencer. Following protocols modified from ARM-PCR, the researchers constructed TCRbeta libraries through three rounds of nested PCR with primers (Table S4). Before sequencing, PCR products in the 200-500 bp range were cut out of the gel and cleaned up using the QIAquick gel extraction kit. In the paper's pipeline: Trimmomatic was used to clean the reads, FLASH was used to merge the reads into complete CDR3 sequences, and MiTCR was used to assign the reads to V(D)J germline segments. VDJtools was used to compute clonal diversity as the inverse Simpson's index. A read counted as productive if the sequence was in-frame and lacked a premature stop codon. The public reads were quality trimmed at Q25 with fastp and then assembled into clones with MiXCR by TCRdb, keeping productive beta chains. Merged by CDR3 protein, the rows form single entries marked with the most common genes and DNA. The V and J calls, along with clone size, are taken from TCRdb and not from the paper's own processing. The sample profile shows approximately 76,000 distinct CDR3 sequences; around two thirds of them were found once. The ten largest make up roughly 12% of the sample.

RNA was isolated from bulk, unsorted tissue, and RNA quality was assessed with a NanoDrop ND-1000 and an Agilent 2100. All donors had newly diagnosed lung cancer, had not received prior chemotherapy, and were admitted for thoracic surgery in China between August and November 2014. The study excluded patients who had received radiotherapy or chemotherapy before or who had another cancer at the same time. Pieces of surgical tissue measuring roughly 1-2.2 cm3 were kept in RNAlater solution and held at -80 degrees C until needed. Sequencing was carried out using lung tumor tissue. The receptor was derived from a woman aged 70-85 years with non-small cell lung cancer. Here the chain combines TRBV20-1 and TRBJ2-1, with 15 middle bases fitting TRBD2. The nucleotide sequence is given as TGCAGTGCTCTAAGACCGGGACTAGCGGGAGGATCCTACAATGAGCAGTTCCTC. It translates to CSALRPGLAGGSYNEQFL.